Presented here are 17 T cell receptor beta chains from one specimen sequenced in a study of glioma-infiltrating T cells. Using RNA template, CDR3s of TCR alpha and beta were amplified with iRepertoire arm-PCR. TCRdb recomputed calls from the multiplex PCR reads with MiXCR, one row per CDR3 protein. The data contain more than 95,000 distinct CDR3 sequences, around 28% of them seen just once; the ten biggest clones take up 44%. Sequenced sample: glioma tissue, nonneoplastic brain tissue, or PBMCs (not recorded which). All receptors derive from a human donor with low-grade glioma or glioblastoma, undergoing nonglioma brain surgery, or in good health (not recorded which).

The sample holds many counts of this clonotype. The chain joins TRBV20-1 to TRBJ2-1, with no clear D. Germline CDR1 DFQATT, CDR2 SNEGSKA (reference sequence). The CDR3 contains 12 residues. V lost 3 bases to trimming and J lost 6 bases, with 9 bases between them. The CDR3 DNA sequence: TGCAGTGCTAGGGATGGGGTCAATGAGCAGTTCTTC. It encodes CSARDGVNEQFF.

This clonotype occurred many times. The gene calls are TRBV6-1 and TRBJ2-1; D unresolved. CDR1 and CDR2 from the germline V gene are MNHNS and SASEGT. The CDR3 runs to 15 residues. V was clipped by 6 bases and J by 0 bases, with 12 bases between them. The CDR3 DNA reads TGTGCCAGCAGAGCCGACCTTAGCTCCTACAATGAGCAGTTCTTC. Translated: CASRADLSSYNEQFF.

This clonotype was observed a few times. The CDR3 nucleotides are TGTGCCAGCAGCTTAGCACAGGGGACAGAGACCCAGTACTTC. It is translated as CASSLAQGTETQYF. The J gene is TRBJ2-5, the V gene TRBV11-3; 7 bases fit TRBD1. The germline gives CDR1 SGHNT, CDR2 YENEEA. The CDR3 totals 14 residues. The V segment lost 1 base and the J segment 4 bases; nucleotides outside the gene matches: 3.

This clonotype was counted many times. The CDR3 coding sequence is TGTGCCAGCAGCCAAGGGCTAGGGCAGCCCCAGCATTTT. The encoded protein is CASSQGLGQPQHF. The chain couples TRBV3-1 to TRBJ1-5, with D unresolved. Germline V gives CDR1 LGHDT, CDR2 YNNKEL (reference sequence). The ends were cut back, 1 base at V and 7 bases at J, with 8 bases in the middle. There are 13 residues in the CDR3.

This clonotype was picked up a small number of times. The V call is TRBV20-1, the J call TRBJ2-1, with 7 positions matching TRBD1. V shed 6 bases and J 4 bases; nucleotides not matched to a gene: 9. The germline V gene encodes CDR1 DFQATT and CDR2 SNEGSKA (reference sequence). The CDR3 is 14 residues long. DNA for the CDR3: TGCAGTGCCAGAAGACAGGGACCTTACAATGAGCAGTTCTTC. Protein product: CSARRQGPYNEQFF.

About this clonotype itself: Possible read error: a much larger clone is one base away. CDR3 protein: CASGGPWVGKYF. DNA of the CDR3: TGTGCCTCAGGTGGGCCCTGGGTAGGGAAGTACTTC. The rearrangement links TRBV28 to TRBJ2-7; the D is unclear. Germline V gene lookup returns CDR1 MDHEN and CDR2 SYDVKM. This CDR3 is built from 12 residues. The ends were cut back, 11 bases at V and 11 bases at J, with 22 bases in the middle.

The chain combines TRBV3-1 with TRBJ2-5; TRBD2 matches 8 bases. The germline V gene encodes CDR1 LGHDT and CDR2 YNNKEL (reference sequence). With 0 bases clipped from V and 5 bases from J, the junction kept 14 bases outside the gene matches. The CDR3 consists of 18 residues. The CDR3 here is CASSQDGIAGSFGETQYF. The CDR3 DNA is TGTGCCAGCAGCCAAGATGGGATAGCGGGGAGCTTTGGGGAGACCCAGTACTTC.

The chain carries TRBV12-3 or TRBV12-4 and TRBJ2-7; tentative D call: TRBD1 (5 bases). CDR3 length: 16 residues. V was pared by 5 bases and J by 2 bases, with 19 bases between. CDR3 coding DNA: TGTGCCAGCAGTGACTTCGGCAGGGTCGCTACCTACGAGCAGTACTTC. Translated: CASSDFGRVATYEQYF.

The V call is TRBV30, the J call TRBJ2-3; TRBD1 is a possible D gene (6 bases). The CDR3 has 15 residues. CDR1 and CDR2 (germline): GTSNPN, SVGIG (reference sequence). Trimming stripped 1 base from V and 3 bases from J, with 14 bases between. The CDR3 here is CAWSEHRVRTDTQYF. The CDR3 DNA follows: TGTGCCTGGAGTGAACACAGGGTTAGAACAGATACGCAGTATTTT.

This clonotype was seen repeatedly, ten times or more. V is TRBV28 and J is TRBJ1-2, with 9 bases aligning to TRBD1. J lost 2 bases, V lost 5 bases, and 0 bases had no gene match. The CDR3 contains 13 residues. The germline V gene encodes CDR1 MDHEN and CDR2 SYDVKM. The CDR3 coding sequence is TGTGCCAGCAGTGACAGGGGGAACTATGGCTACACCTTC. Protein sequence: CASSDRGNYGYTF.

This clonotype was seen at least ten times. The rearrangement links TRBV15 to TRBJ1-2, with D unresolved. Trimming took 0 bases from V and 6 from J, leaving 11 bases between them. The germline V gene encodes CDR1 LNHNV and CDR2 YYDKDF (reference sequence). The CDR3 length is 14 residues. For the CDR3, the DNA is TGTGCCACCAGCAGAGAGGCGGCAGGAAATGGCTACACCTTC. Translated: CATSREAAGNGYTF. Drawing the rest from reference TRBV15 and TRBJ1-2, the complete variable domain is DAMVIQNPRYQVTQFGKPVTLSCSQTLNHNVMYWYQQKSSQAPKLLFHYYDKDFNNEADTPDNFQSRRPNTSFCFLDIRSPGLGDTAMYLCATSREAAGNGYTFGSGTRLTVV.

The chain recombines TRBV29-1 with TRBJ2-3, with TRBD2 matching 7 bases. The CDR3 is 16 amino acids. In germline, CDR1 is SQVTM, CDR2 ANQGSEA. V shed 4 bases and J 0 bases; nucleotides not matched to a gene: 10. The CDR3 loop is CSVVLLWRGSTDTQYF. The CDR3 nucleotides read TGCAGCGTTGTCCTCCTTTGGCGGGGGAGCACAGATACGCAGTATTTT.

The chain is built from TRBV14 and TRBJ2-3, with 7 bases aligning to TRBD1. V shed 4 bases and J 2 bases; nucleotides not matched to a gene: 3. The CDR3 has 14 amino acids. CDR1 is SGHDN and CDR2 is FVKESK in the germline V gene. CDR3 coding DNA: TGTGCCAGCAGCCCCGGGACAGCCACAGATACGCAGTATTTT. Translated: CASSPGTATDTQYF.

On this clonotype itself: This may arise from a read error, as a much more abundant clone is one base away. This chain joins TRBV7-2 and TRBJ2-2; D unresolved. The CDR3 extends over 17 amino acids. Germline V gives CDR1 SGHTA, CDR2 FQGNSA. Trimming shortened V by 9 bases and J by 1 base, and 21 bases separated the two germline ends. CDR3 loop: CARRMFPSAGNTGELFF. The CDR3, as DNA: TGTGCCAGACGTATGTTCCCATCAGCCGGGAACACCGGGGAGCTGTTTTTT.

A word on this clonotype: This may arise from a read error, as a much more abundant clone is one base away. As DNA, the CDR3 is TGCAGTGCTATTCAAACTACCGGGGGAGAGACCCAGTACTTC. It is translated as CSAIQTTGGETQYF. The chain has TRBV20-1 and TRBJ2-5; D might be TRBD2 (6 bases). V was clipped by 4 bases and J by 4 bases, with 16 bases between them. The CDR3 has 14 residues. Germline loops: CDR1 DFQATT, CDR2 SNEGSKA (reference sequence).

This clonotype was seen many times. CDR3 DNA sequence: TGTGCCAGCGCTGGTGTGGGCCCCAATGGCTACACCTTC. Its translation: CASAGVGPNGYTF. The chain links TRBV28 to TRBJ1-2, with unresolved D. Trimming cost V 8 bases and J 6 bases, with 16 bases left between them. The CDR3 runs to 13 residues. Germline loops: CDR1 MDHEN, CDR2 SYDVKM.

This clonotype was detected a few times. The chain joins TRBV12-3 or TRBV12-4 to TRBJ1-5; 7 nucleotides agree with TRBD1. V lost 6 bases, J lost 0 bases, and 14 bases stayed unmatched. The CDR3 is 18 amino acids. As DNA, the CDR3 is TGTGCCAGCAGCCGACCGGGACAGACGGGATATAGCAATCAGCCCCAGCATTTT. Protein sequence: CASSRPGQTGYSNQPQHF.